The 13 T cell receptor beta chains given below trace back to one sample, sequenced in a study of human T cells and chemical hapten exposure. Time point noted: patch test 3, about 24 weeks after DPC sensitization. Treatment specified: therapeutic diphenylcyclopropenone sensitization with weekly scalp DPC. TCRdb processed the RACE reads anew with MiXCR; each CDR3 protein has one entry. The sample has 100,000 to 120,000 distinct CDR3 sequences; under 35% are singletons. The sequenced sample was whole blood, obtained in connection with sensitization to the hapten diphenylcyclopropenone (DPC). The receptors derive from a middle-aged man with alopecia areata. Some clones in this sample may be carry-over from other donors' samples.

This clonotype was found a few times. J is TRBJ2-1 and V is TRBV7-6; 11 nucleotides match TRBD2. V shed 1 base and J 14 bases; nucleotides not matched to a gene: 10. This CDR3 region has 15 residues. The germline gives CDR1 SGHVS, CDR2 FNYEAQ. CDR3 DNA: TGTGCCAGCAGCTTAGACCCCACTAGCGGGGGTTCAAAGTTCTTC. Protein sequence: CASSLDPTSGGSKFF.

This chain uses TRBV14 with TRBJ2-3, with TRBD1 matching 7 bases. The CDR3 has 16 amino acids. Germline CDR1 and CDR2: SGHDN and FVKESK. The V gene end was trimmed by 4 bases and the J gene end by 2 bases; junction bases not matched to a gene: 9. The CDR3 nucleotides read TGTGCCAGCAGCCTCCGACAGGGAACTGCCACAGATACGCAGTATTTT. Residues: CASSLRQGTATDTQYF. Full variable domain (outside the CDR3, taken from reference TRBV14 and TRBJ2-3): EAGVTQFPSHSVIEKGQTVTLRCDPISGHDNLYWYRRVMGKEIKFLLHFVKESKQDESGMPNNRFLAERTGGTYSTLKVQPAELEDSGVYFCASSLRQGTATDTQYFGPGTRLTVL.

This clonotype was observed a few times. This chain links TRBV29-1 with TRBJ1-2; 7 bases are shared with TRBD1. CDR1 is SQVTM and CDR2 is ANQGSEA in the germline V gene. The CDR3 extends over 14 amino acids. The V gene end was trimmed by 4 bases and the J gene end by 6 bases; junction bases not matched to a gene: 11. The CDR3 coding sequence is TGCAGCGTTGCAACGACACAGGGGATAAATGGCTACACCTTC. It specifies CSVATTQGINGYTF.

The chain carries TRBV3-1 and TRBJ1-2; D is possibly TRBD1 (5 bases). The germline V gene encodes CDR1 LGHDT and CDR2 YNNKEL (reference sequence). V shed 4 bases and J shed 0 bases, with 12 bases lying between them. This CDR3 has 15 residues. Written as DNA, the CDR3 is TGTGCCAGCAGCCGAAGGTCGACAGCTAACTATGGCTACACCTTC. Encoded protein: CASSRRSTANYGYTF.

The chain recombines TRBV5-1 with TRBJ2-3; D unclear. This CDR3 spans 14 amino acids. Per the germline V gene, CDR1 is SGHRS and CDR2 is YFSETQ. Deletions cut 6 bases from V and 1 base from J, with 12 bases between. The CDR3 is CASIPDGGTDTQYF. The CDR3 bases are TGCGCCAGCATCCCAGACGGAGGCACAGATACGCAGTATTTT.

The chain is built from TRBV18 and TRBJ2-7; the match to TRBD2 covers 9 bases. The germline V gene has CDR1 KGHSH and CDR2 LQKENI. Trimming removed 3 bases from V and 6 bases from J; junction bases left unmatched: 9. CDR3 length: 15 residues. In DNA form, the CDR3 reads TGTGCCAGCTCACCCGGACCGGGACTAGCTGTCGAGCAGTACGTC. It is translated as CASSPGPGLAVEQYV.

This chain joins TRBV6-2 or TRBV6-3 and TRBJ2-7; the match to TRBD1 covers 7 bases. Germline trimming cut 6 bases from V and 0 bases from J; bases unmatched to any gene: 23. This CDR3 spans 20 amino acids. CDR1 is MNHEY and CDR2 is SVGEGT in the germline V gene. The CDR3, as DNA: TGTGCCAGCAGCCCCCGGGACCAAGGGGGCTATATGACCAGCTCCTACGAGCAGTACGTC. Amino acid sequence: CASSPRDQGGYMTSSYEQYV.

The V and J genes are TRBV24-1 and TRBJ2-1; TRBD2 agrees at 7 bases. CDR1 is KGHDR and CDR2 is SFDVKD in the germline V gene. The CDR3 consists of 16 residues. V shed 5 bases and J 8 bases; nucleotides not matched to a gene: 14. The CDR3 coding sequence is TGTGCCACCAGTGCTAACCGGGGGGAGGGGAAGTATGAGCAGTTCTTC. Amino acids: CATSANRGEGKYEQFF.

In the case of this clonotype: It may be a read error: a sequence one base away is much more abundant. This chain joins TRBV6-5 and TRBJ2-7, with a tentative D call TRBD1 (6 bases). This CDR3 has 15 residues. CDR1 and CDR2 from the germline V gene are MNHEY and SVGAGI. CDR3 nucleotide sequence: TGTGCCAGCAGTTACGTCCAGGGGCCCATCTACGAGCAGTGCTTC. It specifies CASSYVQGPIYEQCF.

This clonotype showed up just a few times. The genes are TRBV6-2 or TRBV6-3 and TRBJ2-2; no definite D call. Germline-derived CDR1 and CDR2 are MNHEY and SVGEGT. Between the trimmed V and J ends, which lost 5 bases and 2 bases, there was a span of 9 bases. This CDR3 contains 14 residues. CDR3 residues: CASSPGRNTGELFF. As DNA, the CDR3 is TGTGCCAGCAGTCCGGGCCGTAACACCGGGGAGCTGTTTTTT.

The V gene is TRBV6-4, the J gene TRBJ2-1; tentative D call: TRBD2 (6 bases). The V end was cut by 6 bases, the J end by 7 bases, with 13 bases between. Germline-derived CDR1 and CDR2 are MRHNA and SNTAGT. The CDR3 contains 13 residues. The CDR3 DNA reads TGTGCCAGCAGCGCCGAACTAGCAAATGAGCAGTTCTTC. Its protein is CASSAELANEQFF.

This clonotype has only a few counts. The V call is TRBV28, the J call TRBJ2-7; D not certain. V lost 3 bases, J lost 7 bases, and 16 bases lay in between. The CDR3 has 14 amino acids. Germline lookup yields CDR1 MDHEN and CDR2 SYDVKM. The CDR3 sequence: CASSFSTSTGEQYF. The DNA for the CDR3 is TGTGCCAGCAGTTTCTCGACTTCTACCGGGGAGCAGTACTTC.

This chain links TRBV11-1 with TRBJ2-7; TRBD1 matches 7 bases. V gave up 5 bases and J gave up 2 bases; unmatched junction bases: 9. The length of the CDR3 is 15 residues. The germline V gene has CDR1 SGHAT and CDR2 FQDESV (reference sequence). In DNA form, the CDR3 reads TGTGCCAGCAGCCGTTGGACAGGAAGCCCCTACGAGCAGTACTTC. Translation: CASSRWTGSPYEQYF. The variable domain in full, completed from reference TRBV11-1 and TRBJ2-7, reads EAEVAQSPRYKITEKSQAVAFWCDPISGHATLYWYRQILGQGPELLVQFQDESVVDDSQLPKDRFSAERLKGVDSTLKIQPAELGDSAMYLCASSRWTGSPYEQYFGPGTRLTVT.